This TCR beta chain was sequenced for a study of identical twins. The length of the CDR3 is 14 residues. Germline V gene data show CDR1 as MDHEN and CDR2 as SYDVKM. Trimming stripped 1 base from V and 3 bases from J, with 9 bases between. As for this clonotype: As yet, its antigen is unknown.

Notes on the study in general: Model-predicted out-of-frame TCR alpha sharing fell below observed values in monozygotic twins.

TCRdb recomputed calls from the 5' RACE reads with MiXCR, one row per CDR3 protein. The sample gives roughly 1,500,000 distinct CDR3 sequences, about 32% of which show up once; about 0.27% is in the top ten. The TCR was taken from a newborn girl in good health. The sequenced sample was cord blood. This chain uses TRBV28 with TRBJ2-5; no firm D call. The CDR3 protein is CASSLSPDEETQYF. The CDR3 DNA follows: TGTGCCAGCAGTTTATCCCCGGACGAAGAGACCCAGTACTTC.